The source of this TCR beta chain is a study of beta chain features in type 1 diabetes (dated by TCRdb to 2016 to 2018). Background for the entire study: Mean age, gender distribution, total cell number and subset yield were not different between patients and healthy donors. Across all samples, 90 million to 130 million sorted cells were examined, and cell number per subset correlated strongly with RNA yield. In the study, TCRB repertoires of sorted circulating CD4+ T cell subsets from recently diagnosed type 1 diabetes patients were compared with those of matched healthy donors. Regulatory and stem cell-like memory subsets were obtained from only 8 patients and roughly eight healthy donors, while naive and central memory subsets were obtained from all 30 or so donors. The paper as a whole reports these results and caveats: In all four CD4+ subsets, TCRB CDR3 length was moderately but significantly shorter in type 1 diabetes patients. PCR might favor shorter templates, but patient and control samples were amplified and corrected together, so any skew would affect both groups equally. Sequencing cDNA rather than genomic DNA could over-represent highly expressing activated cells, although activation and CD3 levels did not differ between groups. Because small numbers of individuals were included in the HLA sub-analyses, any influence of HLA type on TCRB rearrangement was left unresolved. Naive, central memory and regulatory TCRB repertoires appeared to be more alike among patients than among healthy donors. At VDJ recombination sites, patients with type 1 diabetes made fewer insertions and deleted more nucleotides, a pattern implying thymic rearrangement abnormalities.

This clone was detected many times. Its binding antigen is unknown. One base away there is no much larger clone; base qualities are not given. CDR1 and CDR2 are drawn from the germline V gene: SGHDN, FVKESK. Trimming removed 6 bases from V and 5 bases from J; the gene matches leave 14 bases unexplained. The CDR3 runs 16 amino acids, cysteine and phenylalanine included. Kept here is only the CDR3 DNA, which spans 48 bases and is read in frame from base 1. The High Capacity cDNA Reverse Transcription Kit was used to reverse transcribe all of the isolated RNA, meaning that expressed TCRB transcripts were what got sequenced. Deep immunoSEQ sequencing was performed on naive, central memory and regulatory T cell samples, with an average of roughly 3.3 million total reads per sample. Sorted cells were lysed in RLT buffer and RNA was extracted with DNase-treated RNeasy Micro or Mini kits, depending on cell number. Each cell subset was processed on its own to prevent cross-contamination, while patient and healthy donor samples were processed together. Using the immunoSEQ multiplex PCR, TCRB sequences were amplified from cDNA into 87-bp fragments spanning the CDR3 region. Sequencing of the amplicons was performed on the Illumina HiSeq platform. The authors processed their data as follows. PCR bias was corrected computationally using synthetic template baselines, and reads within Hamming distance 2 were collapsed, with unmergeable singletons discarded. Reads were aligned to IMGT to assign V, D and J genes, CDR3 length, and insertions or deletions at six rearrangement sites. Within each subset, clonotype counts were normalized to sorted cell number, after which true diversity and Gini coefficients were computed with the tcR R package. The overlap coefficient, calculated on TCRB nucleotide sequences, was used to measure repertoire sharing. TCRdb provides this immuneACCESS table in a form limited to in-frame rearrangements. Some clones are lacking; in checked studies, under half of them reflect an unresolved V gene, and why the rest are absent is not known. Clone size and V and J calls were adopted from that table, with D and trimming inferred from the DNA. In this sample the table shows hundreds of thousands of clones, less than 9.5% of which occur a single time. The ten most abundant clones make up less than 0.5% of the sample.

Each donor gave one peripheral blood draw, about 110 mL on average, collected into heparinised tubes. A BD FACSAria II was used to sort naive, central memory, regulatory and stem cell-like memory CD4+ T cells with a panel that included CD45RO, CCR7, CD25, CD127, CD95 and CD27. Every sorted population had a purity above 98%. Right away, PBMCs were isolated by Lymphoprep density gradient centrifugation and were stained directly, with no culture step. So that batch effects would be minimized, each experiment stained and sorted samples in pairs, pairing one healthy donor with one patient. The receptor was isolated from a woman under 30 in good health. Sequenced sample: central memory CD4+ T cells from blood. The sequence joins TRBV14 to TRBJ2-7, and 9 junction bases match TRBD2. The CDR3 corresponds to CASSLLAGGALNEQYF. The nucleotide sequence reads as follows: TGTGCCAGCAGTCTCCTGGCGGGAGGGGCCTTGAACGAGCAGTACTTC.